These 29 T cell receptor beta chains originate from one sample sequenced in a study of blood T cell repertoires in COVID-19. Profiled with immunoSEQ multiplex PCR; TCRdb holds only in-frame clones, not every one. The table includes 200,000 to 250,000 clones, approximately 90% detected once. The material sequenced was peripheral blood. The receptors here all came from a man aged 50 to 60 with COVID-19, enrolled during active disease.

This clone has only one observation. The chain is built from TRBV9 and TRBJ1-6; D is ambiguous. The CDR3 is made up of 14 amino acids. Germline V gene sequence: CDR1 SGDLS, CDR2 YYNGEE. Trimming took 3 bases from V and 6 from J, leaving 10 bases between them. The CDR3: CASSASGGNSPLHF. CDR3 sequence (DNA): TGTGCCAGCAGCGCCTCCGGTGGTAATTCACCCCTCCACTTT.

This clone showed up many times. The gene calls are TRBV7-9 and TRBJ2-7; TRBD2 might be the D (5 bases). Germline CDR1 and CDR2: SEHNR and FQNEAQ (reference sequence). The length of the CDR3 is 12 residues. V was shortened by 5 bases and J by 3 bases, with 8 bases between the two germline ends. The CDR3 DNA reads as TGTGCCAGCAGCCGTACTAGCTACGAGCAGTACTTC. Its protein is CASSRTSYEQYF.

The J gene is TRBJ2-4, the V gene TRBV19; D not resolved. Germline loops: CDR1 LNHDA, CDR2 SQIVND (reference sequence). V shed 5 bases and J shed 5 bases, with 10 bases lying between them. The CDR3 runs to 13 residues. CDR3: CASSRQAQNIQYF. CDR3 bases: TGTGCCAGTAGTCGCCAGGCCCAAAACATTCAGTACTTC.

The chain combines TRBV3-1 (or the pseudogene TRBV3-2) with TRBJ1-1; D may be TRBD1 (6 bases). V shed 4 bases and J shed 5 bases, with 11 bases lying between them. Germline V gives CDR1 LGHDT, CDR2 YNNKEL (reference sequence). The length of the CDR3 is 13 residues. CDR3 sequence reads: CASSPRGGTEAFF. CDR3 coding DNA: TGTGCCAGCAGCCCCAGGGGAGGGACTGAAGCTTTCTTT.

V usage is TRBV30 and J usage is TRBJ1-5, with 7 bases that match TRBD1. Germline CDR1 GTSNPN, CDR2 SVGIG (reference sequence). The CDR3 has 15 amino acids. Trimming removed 1 base from V and 5 bases from J; junction bases left unmatched: 8. DNA for the CDR3: TGTGCCTGGAGTGCAGTAGGGGGCGTTGATCAGCCCCAGCATTTT. Translated: CAWSAVGGVDQPQHF. Complete variable domain (other parts from reference TRBV30 and TRBJ1-5): SQTIHQWPATLVQPVGSPLSLECTVEGTSNPNLYWYRQAAGRGLQLLFYSVGIGQISSEVPQNLSASRPQDRQFILSSKKLLLSDSGFYLCAWSAVGGVDQPQHFGDGTRLSIL.

This clone was observed a handful of times. The genes are TRBV7-3 and TRBJ2-1; TRBD2 agrees at 9 bases. V was clipped by 0 bases and J by 10 bases; unmatched bases: 10. The CDR3 totals 16 residues. In germline, CDR1 is SGHTA, CDR2 FQGTGA. CDR3 DNA: TGTGCCAGCAGCTTAACAGGTGCGGGGGGGCCTGGAGAGCAGTTCTTC. Amino acid sequence: CASSLTGAGGPGEQFF. The full variable domain, its missing parts supplied by reference TRBV7-3 and TRBJ2-1, is GAGVSQTPSNKVTEKGKYVELRCDPISGHTALYWYRQSLGQGPEFLIYFQGTGAADDSGLPNDRFFAVRPEGSVSTLKIQRTERGDSAVYLCASSLTGAGGPGEQFFGPGTRLTVL.

This sequence joins TRBV7-8 and TRBJ1-4, with 9 bases identical to TRBD1. Germline CDR1 is SGHVS and CDR2 is FQNEAQ. This CDR3 has 16 amino acids. With V trimmed by 2 bases and J by 7 bases, 8 bases remained unmatched. CDR3 in amino acids: CASSLSLTGGVEKLFF. The CDR3 bases are TGTGCCAGCAGCTTATCCTTGACAGGGGGAGTTGAAAAACTGTTTTTT.

This chain joins TRBV6-5 and TRBJ1-5; D unclear. CDR1 and CDR2 from the germline V gene are MNHEY and SVGAGI. The CDR3 is made up of 15 amino acids. With 6 bases removed from V and 0 bases from J, the gap between germline ends came to 12 bases. CDR3 nucleotide sequence: TGTGCCAGCAGCCTTCTTAGCTATAGCAATCAGCCCCAGCATTTT. It specifies CASSLLSYSNQPQHF.

About this clone: The junction shows a germline mismatch at one end, possibly a read error. The chain couples TRBV6-1 to TRBJ2-7, with TRBD2 matching 10 bases. CDR1 MNHNS and CDR2 SASEGT come from the germline V gene. The CDR3 is 14 amino acids. In DNA, the CDR3 is TGTGCCAGCAGTCAAGCGGGAGGGCCGTACGAGCAGTACTTC. This encodes CASSQAGGPYEQYF.

The chain recombines TRBV6-1 with TRBJ1-1; possibly TRBD1 for D (6 bases). This CDR3 contains 16 residues. The germline V and J ends were trimmed by 2 bases and 1 base, with 14 bases remaining between them. Germline lookup yields CDR1 MNHNS and CDR2 SASEGT. The CDR3 region is CASSERGRGANTEAFF. The CDR3 DNA reads as TGTGCCAGCAGTGAAAGGGGGAGGGGCGCGAACACTGAAGCTTTCTTT.

V usage is TRBV6-4 and J usage is TRBJ1-1; 7 bases line up with TRBD1. CDR1 is MRHNA and CDR2 is SNTAGT in the germline V gene. The CDR3 extends over 17 amino acids. Trimming took 2 bases from V and 5 from J; bases not matched to a gene: 14. Written as DNA, the CDR3 is TGTGCCAGCAGTGACCGGTATCTAGACAGGGTTGAAACTGAAGCTTTCTTT. Translated: CASSDRYLDRVETEAFF.

The J gene is TRBJ1-6, the V gene TRBV28; 7 nucleotides align to TRBD1. CDR1 and CDR2 (germline): MDHEN, SYDVKM. After removal of 5 bases from V and 10 bases from J, the junction contained 11 bases not matched to a gene. The length of the CDR3 is 15 residues. The CDR3 region has the DNA TGTGCCAGCAGTCCCCCGGGTAGGGGGCGATCACCCCTCCACTTT. This gives the protein CASSPPGRGRSPLHF.

V usage is TRBV11-3 and J usage is TRBJ2-3; 12 bases are shared with TRBD2. The CDR3 is made up of 16 amino acids. Germline V gene lookup returns CDR1 SGHNT and CDR2 YENEEA. Trimming at V came to 4 bases and at J to 1 base, leaving 3 bases not matched to a gene. DNA of the CDR3: TGTGCCAGCAGCTCCCGACTAGCGGGGGGCACAGATACGCAGTATTTT. Translation: CASSSRLAGGTDTQYF.

The genes are TRBV11-1 and TRBJ2-2; 12 bases map to TRBD2. Per germline, CDR1 SGHAT and CDR2 FQDESV (reference sequence). J lost 7 bases, V lost 5 bases, and 8 bases had no gene match. The CDR3 is 16 residues long. The CDR3 nucleotides read TGTGCCAGCAGCACGAGACTAGCGGGAGTAGGCGGGGAGCTGTTTTTT. Its translation: CASSTRLAGVGGELFF.

CDR3 nucleotides: TGTGCCAGCAGCTTACCGGCGGGCTGGGCTTTCTTT. It specifies CASSLPAGWAFF. V gene TRBV7-2 combines with J gene TRBJ1-1; D not certain. The CDR3 length is 12 residues. Per germline, CDR1 SGHTA and CDR2 FQGNSA. Between the trimmed V and J ends, which lost 2 bases and 11 bases, there was a span of 12 bases. The whole variable domain, remainder taken from reference TRBV7-2 and TRBJ1-1, is GAGVSQSPSNKVTEKGKDVELRCDPISGHTALYWYRQSLGQGLEFLIYFQGNSAPDKSGLPSDRFSAERTGGSVSTLTIQRTQQEDSAVYLCASSLPAGWAFFGQGTRLTVV.

This chain connects TRBV7-8 to TRBJ2-7; D not resolved. Trimming took off 1 base at V and 5 bases at J, with 9 bases between the two ends. There are 13 residues in the CDR3. Germline CDR1 reads SGHVS; CDR2 reads FQNEAQ. CDR3 amino acids: CASSLVDTHEQYF. The CDR3 DNA reads as TGTGCCAGCAGCTTAGTAGATACCCACGAGCAGTACTTC.

The V call is TRBV5-5, the J call TRBJ2-7; 8 bases agree with TRBD1. Germline V gene lookup returns CDR1 SGHKS and CDR2 YYEKEE (reference sequence). The V and J ends lost 0 bases and 6 bases, in that order; junction bases with no gene match: 2. The CDR3 is made up of 13 amino acids. This chain's CDR3 is CASSLVQGGEQYF. The CDR3 nucleotides read TGTGCCAGCAGCTTGGTACAGGGGGGCGAGCAGTACTTC.

The V call is TRBV19, the J call TRBJ2-2; possibly TRBD1 for D (6 bases). V was clipped by 7 bases and J by 1 base, with 13 bases between them. Germline V gene sequence: CDR1 LNHDA, CDR2 SQIVND (reference sequence). This CDR3 region has 15 residues. CDR3 region: CASKTGQLNTGELFF. DNA of the CDR3: TGTGCCAGTAAAACAGGACAGCTGAACACCGGGGAGCTGTTTTTT.

The chain combines TRBV5-1 with TRBJ2-7, with D unresolved. Germline CDR1 is SGHRS and CDR2 is YFSETQ. The CDR3 is 13 amino acids. Trimming shortened V by 2 bases and J by 0 bases, and 6 bases separated the two germline ends. This CDR3 is CASSFTVSYEQYF. CDR3 sequence (DNA): TGCGCCAGCAGCTTTACGGTCTCCTACGAGCAGTACTTC.

The V and J genes are TRBV12-3 or TRBV12-4 and TRBJ1-2; the D is unclear. CDR3 length equals 13 residues. Trimming left V 6 bases short and J 8 bases short, with 16 bases between. In DNA, the CDR3 is TGTGCCAGCAGCCCCGAACGACTTGGAGGCTACACCTTC. Translation gives CASSPERLGGYTF.

The chain couples TRBV5-1 to TRBJ1-2, with TRBD1 identical over 9 bases. The CDR3 runs 13 residues. Per germline, CDR1 SGHRS and CDR2 YFSETQ. Trimming removed 5 bases from V and 8 bases from J; junction bases left unmatched: 7. Here the CDR3 reads CASRSTGTGGYTF. CDR3 nucleotide sequence: TGCGCCAGCAGGTCCACGGGGACAGGGGGCTACACCTTC.

The CDR3 spells CASSSDRGGGEKLFF. The DNA for the CDR3 is TGTGCCAGCAGCTCCGACAGGGGGGGTGGCGAAAAACTGTTTTTT. The genes are TRBV7-2 and TRBJ1-4, with 9 bases matching TRBD1. The CDR3 runs to 15 residues. The J segment lost 8 bases and the V segment lost 4 bases, leaving 8 bases of the junction unmatched. Germline V CDR1 and CDR2: SGHTA, FQGNSA.

In regard to this clone: Being one base from a much bigger clone, this may be a read error. The identical CDR3 is also encoded by other nucleotide sequences in the sample. The rearrangement joins TRBV11-2 to TRBJ1-5; 7 nucleotides match TRBD1. The CDR3 is 14 residues long. V lost 5 bases to trimming and J lost 3 bases; unmatched junction nucleotides: 4. CDR1 is SGHAT and CDR2 is FQNNGV in the germline V gene. The CDR3 reads CASSPGTANQPQHF. The CDR3 DNA reads TGTGCCAGCAGCCCCGGGACAGCCAATCAGCCCCAGCATTTT.

The chain links TRBV19 to TRBJ1-3; D ambiguous. In germline, CDR1 is LNHDA, CDR2 SQIVND (reference sequence). The CDR3 spans 14 residues. V was clipped by 7 bases and J by 0 bases, with 10 bases between them. The CDR3 DNA is TGTGCCAGTACCACACAAATCTCTGGAAACACCATATATTTT. This encodes CASTTQISGNTIYF.

This clone was observed a single time. The chain links TRBV4-3 to TRBJ1-5; TRBD1 matches at 9 bases. V was pared by 0 bases and J by 5 bases, with 11 bases of the junction left unmatched. The CDR3 has 18 amino acids. Germline values: CDR1 LGHNA, CDR2 YSLEER. The CDR3 spells CASSQDHTGTGIYQPQHF. The CDR3 coding sequence is TGCGCCAGCAGCCAAGATCATACCGGGACAGGGATTTATCAGCCCCAGCATTTT.

This chain connects TRBV7-8 to TRBJ1-2; no firm D call. V shed 5 bases and J shed 2 bases, with 9 bases lying between them. Germline loops: CDR1 SGHVS, CDR2 FQNEAQ. This CDR3 has 13 amino acids. The DNA for the CDR3 is TGTGCCAGCAGCCCAGAGAGGAACTATGGCTACACCTTC. It translates to CASSPERNYGYTF.

Only a few counts were recorded for this clone. This chain links TRBV5-6 with TRBJ1-1; D call uncertain. The CDR3 is 12 amino acids. Germline lookup yields CDR1 SGHDT and CDR2 YYEEEE. V lost 0 bases to trimming and J lost 10 bases, with 10 bases between them. Here the CDR3 DNA reads TGTGCCAGCAGCTTGGGACTAAAGGGAGCTTTCTTT. Its protein is CASSLGLKGAFF.

V usage is TRBV6-6 and J usage is TRBJ1-2; TRBD1 is a possible D gene (6 bases). The germline V gene encodes CDR1 MNHNY and CDR2 SVGAGI (reference sequence). The CDR3 is made up of 15 amino acids. Trimming took off 7 bases at V and 7 bases at J, with 22 bases between the two ends. The CDR3 reads CASKTFGGGTGGYTF. The CDR3 coding sequence is TGTGCCAGCAAAACCTTCGGGGGGGGCACTGGTGGCTACACCTTC.

The chain uses TRBV5-6 and TRBJ2-7; 7 bases map to TRBD1. Germline values: CDR1 SGHDT, CDR2 YYEEEE. Trimming took 2 bases from V and 2 from J; bases not matched to a gene: 10. CDR3 length: 16 residues. In nucleotides, the CDR3 is TGTGCCAGCAGCTTAACCGGGACAGAAATCACCTACGAGCAGTACTTC. Amino acid sequence: CASSLTGTEITYEQYF. Filled out from reference TRBV5-6 and TRBJ2-7, the complete variable domain reads DAGVTQSPTHLIKTRGQQVTLRCSPKSGHDTVSWYQQALGQGPQFIFQYYEEEERQRGNFPDRFSGHQFPNYSSELNVNALLLGDSALYLCASSLTGTEITYEQYFGPGTRLTVT.